The clone carrying this T cell receptor beta chain showed up many times. TCRdb reanalysed the multiplex PCR reads using MiXCR and keeps one entry per CDR3 protein. The table has 200,000 or so distinct CDR3 sequences, approximately 33% seen once. Axillary draining lymph nodes of breast cancer patients supplied the node samples. This entry comes from a study of breast tumors, draining lymph nodes, adjacent tissues. The sequence came from a female donor with breast cancer. Some clones in this sample may be carry-over from other donors' samples. The specimen was axillary lymph node tissue.

In DNA form, the CDR3 reads TGTGCCAGCAGCTCGCAGGGGGCGAGGGCCTACAATGAGCAGTTCTTC. Translation: CASSSQGARAYNEQFF. V is TRBV7-3 and J is TRBJ2-1, with 8 nucleotides matching TRBD1. This CDR3 is built from 16 residues. V lost 4 bases to trimming and J lost 2 bases; unmatched junction nucleotides: 7. Germline assignment: CDR1 SGHTA and CDR2 FQGTGA.